Listed below are T cell receptor beta chains from one sample, sequenced in a study of blood T cell repertoires in COVID-19. Generated by immunoSEQ multiplex PCR, the TCRdb table keeps only in-frame clones and is missing some. The table has around 140,000 clones, around 87% seen once; the top ten hold roughly 35%. Sequenced: peripheral blood. Receptors originate from a man aged 50-60 years who had recovered from COVID-19. Each CDR3 is given with its conserved first and last residue. D genes are given only for firm matches. The listing skips clone size in some rows; elsewhere it reads once, few, many or a size class.

d_gene | j_gene | v_gene | abundance | CDR3nt | CDR3aa
- | TRBJ1-4 | TRBV3-1/TRBV3-2 | - | TGTGCCAGTAGAGATGAAAAACTGTTTTTT | CASRDEKLFF
TRBD2 | TRBJ2-7 | TRBV3-1/TRBV3-2 | - | TGTGCCAGCAGCCAAGCAAGGACTAGCGGGGGCCGGGAGCTTTCCCGGGTCGAGCAGTACTTC | CASSQARTSGGRELSRVEQYF
- | TRBJ1-1 | TRBV18 | once | TGTGCCAGCTCACCAGGGGGGGGCGCGGGCACTGAAGCTTTCTTT | CASSPGGGAGTEAFF
- | TRBJ2-1 | TRBV19 | - | TGTGCCAGTAGTATAACAGCGGGCTCCTACAATGAGCAGTTCTTC | CASSITAGSYNEQFF
- | TRBJ1-5 | TRBV19 | - | TGTGCCAGTAGTACCGGGAGGGCAGGGCAGCCCCAGCATTTT | CASSTGRAGQPQHF
- | TRBJ2-1 | TRBV24-1 | - | TGTGCCACCAGTGACCGGGGATTGTCAAATGAGCAGTTCTTC | CATSDRGLSNEQFF
- | TRBJ2-1 | TRBV7-2 | few | TGTGCCAGCAGCTTAGCCAGCGACAATGAGCAGTTCTTC | CASSLASDNEQFF
- | TRBJ1-2 | TRBV13 | - | TGTGCCAGCAGCTTACGCAACAGGAGTCCTTATGGCTACACCTTC | CASSLRNRSPYGYTF
TRBD2 | TRBJ2-5 | TRBV7-7 | - | TGTGCCAGCAGCCTCCTGGGACTAGTTGGAGAGACCCAGTACTTC | CASSLLGLVGETQYF
TRBD1 | TRBJ2-3 | TRBV4-3 | - | TGCGCCAGCAGCCAAGGAGGAGGACAGGCCAGCACAGATACGCAGTATTTT | CASSQGGGQASTDTQYF
- | TRBJ1-4 | TRBV27 | - | TGTGCCAGCAGCTCCCATCGAGGCAGATCTTCAACTAATGAAAAACTGTTTTTT | CASSSHRGRSSTNEKLFF
- | TRBJ2-7 | TRBV6-5 | - | - | CASTLLFFGYEQYF
TRBD1 | TRBJ2-7 | TRBV3-1/TRBV3-2 | once | TGTGCCAGCAGCCAAGCTGGGACAGGGGTTGGAGAGCAGTACTTC | CASSQAGTGVGEQYF
TRBD1 | TRBJ1-3 | TRBV19 | - | TGTGCCAGTGCTACCGGGACAGCTGGAAACACCATATATTTT | CASATGTAGNTIYF
TRBD2 | TRBJ2-1 | TRBV3-1/TRBV3-2 | - | TGTGCCAGCATGTTACTAGCGAAAAACAATGAGCAGTTCTTC | CASMLLAKNNEQFF
- | TRBJ2-7 | TRBV7-2 | - | TGTGCCAGCAGCTTAGCCCGGGATTCTACCTACGAGCAGTACTTC | CASSLARDSTYEQYF
TRBD1 | TRBJ1-2 | TRBV28 | - | TGTGCCAGCCGTCCCGGGACAGGGTCCTATGGCTACACCTTC | CASRPGTGSYGYTF
TRBD1 | TRBJ1-2 | TRBV2 | - | TGTGCCAGCAAAAGACAGGGTACGGGTGGCTACACCTTC | CASKRQGTGGYTF
TRBD2 | TRBJ2-1 | TRBV9 | - | TGTGCCAGCAGCGTAGGAGGGGGTAGCGGGGCTCCCTACAATGAGCAGTTCTTC | CASSVGGGSGAPYNEQFF
TRBD1 | TRBJ1-5 | TRBV4-3 | - | TGCGCCAGCAGCCTGAGACAGGGTTACAATCAGCCCCAGCATTTT | CASSLRQGYNQPQHF
- | TRBJ2-2 | TRBV7-2 | - | TGTGCCAGCAGCTTAGTCGTGGGGGGTGCCGGGGAGCTGTTTTTT | CASSLVVGGAGELFF
TRBD1 | TRBJ2-1 | TRBV19 | once | TGTGCCAGTAGCACCGGGACAGGGTACTACAATGAGCAGTTCTTC | CASSTGTGYYNEQFF